These 11 T cell receptor beta chains share one sample of origin, sequenced in a study of CD8 T cells in ankylosing spondylitis. MiXCR, run by TCRdb on the 5' RACE reads, gives a single entry per CDR3 protein. The sample has fewer than 35,000 distinct CDR3 sequences, about 14% seen once; the top ten hold about a third. The specimen was blood. The source is a male donor with ankylosing spondylitis or in good health (not recorded which).

Only a few counts were recorded for this clonotype. The chain joins TRBV5-1 to TRBJ2-2; D is possibly TRBD1 (5 bases). Germline V CDR1 and CDR2: SGHRS, YFSETQ. V was shortened by 4 bases and J by 4 bases, with 14 bases between the two germline ends. CDR3 length: 15 amino acids. The CDR3 DNA reads as TGCGCCAGCAGCCAAGATAGACAGTCCACCGGGGAGCTGTTTTTT. Its protein is CASSQDRQSTGELFF.

V usage is TRBV5-5 and J usage is TRBJ2-2, with TRBD1 as a possible D gene (6 bases). CDR1 and CDR2 (germline): SGHKS, YYEKEE (reference sequence). Trimming left V 4 bases short and J 0 bases short, with 13 bases between. The CDR3 consists of 16 residues. The CDR3 here is CASSPTGPPNTGELFF. CDR3 in DNA: TGTGCCAGCAGCCCGACAGGTCCCCCGAACACCGGGGAGCTGTTTTTT.

This clonotype came up many times. J is TRBJ2-1 and V is TRBV5-1; 8 positions agree with TRBD1. With 8 bases clipped from V and 0 bases from J, the junction kept 4 bases outside the gene matches. Germline V lookup: CDR1 SGHRS, CDR2 YFSETQ. This CDR3 comprises 14 residues. The CDR3 loop reads CASSTGGSYNEQFF. The CDR3 DNA sequence: TGCGCCAGTTCAACAGGGGGCTCCTACAATGAGCAGTTCTTC.

This chain links TRBV12-3 or TRBV12-4 with TRBJ1-2; the match to TRBD1 covers 7 bases. V shed 6 bases and J 2 bases; nucleotides not matched to a gene: 6. The CDR3 runs to 14 residues. The CDR3 loop reads CASSLGTVNYGYTF. CDR3 nucleotide sequence: TGTGCCAGCAGCCTCGGGACAGTCAACTATGGCTACACCTTC.

This chain uses TRBV27 with TRBJ2-1; no clear D gene. From germline, CDR1 is MNHEY and CDR2 SMNVEV (reference sequence). Trimming removed 3 bases at V and 10 bases at J, with 16 bases between. The CDR3 contains 14 residues. CDR3 in DNA: TGTGCCAGCAGTTTGTTCGTAATGGGTTGGGAGCAGTTCTTC. Translation gives CASSLFVMGWEQFF.

The chain couples TRBV29-1 to TRBJ2-3; D unclear. Deletions cut 3 bases from V and 3 bases from J, with 7 bases between. In germline, CDR1 is SQVTM, CDR2 ANQGSEA. This CDR3 has 12 amino acids. The CDR3 region has the DNA TGCAGCGTTGACTGGCTGACAGATACGCAGTATTTT. It specifies CSVDWLTDTQYF.

The CDR3 reads CAWSEGQGNEKLFF. The CDR3 coding sequence is TGTGCCTGGAGTGAGGGACAGGGTAATGAAAAACTGTTTTTT. The chain has TRBV30 and TRBJ1-4; 9 positions agree with TRBD1. In germline, CDR1 is GTSNPN, CDR2 SVGIG (reference sequence). CDR3 size: 14 residues. The V and J ends lost 1 base and 4 bases, in that order; junction bases with no gene match: 1.

The gene calls are TRBV12-3 or TRBV12-4 and TRBJ2-5, with TRBD1 matching 10 bases. This CDR3 comprises 16 residues. The V and J ends lost 1 base and 4 bases, in that order; junction bases with no gene match: 6. The CDR3 nucleotides read TGTGCCAGCAGTTTAGTAGGACAGGGGGGTCGAGAGACCCAGTACTTC. Translating it yields CASSLVGQGGRETQYF.

The chain recombines TRBV6-5 with TRBJ1-5, with 8 bases matching TRBD1. With V trimmed by 10 bases and J by 11 bases, 13 bases remained unmatched. The CDR3 totals 13 residues. In germline, CDR1 is MNHEY, CDR2 SVGAGI. The CDR3 DNA sequence: TGTGCCACCGGAAGGGGACAGGAAGCGGCCCAGCATTTT. This encodes CATGRGQEAAQHF.

This rearrangement joins TRBV5-1 to TRBJ2-1, with 8 positions matching TRBD1. Germline V lookup: CDR1 SGHRS, CDR2 YFSETQ. The V and J ends lost 4 bases and 8 bases, in that order; junction bases with no gene match: 8. This CDR3 region has 14 residues. The CDR3 DNA is TGCGCCAGCAGCCCCCCAGGGGGCTCAGATGAGCAGTTCTTC. Its protein product is CASSPPGGSDEQFF.

This clonotype was found a few times. The CDR3 loop reads CSATHRGAGELFF. Written as DNA, the CDR3 is TGCAGTGCTACTCACAGGGGGGCCGGGGAGCTGTTTTTT. The rearrangement links TRBV20-1 to TRBJ2-2; 8 bases line up with TRBD1. This CDR3 contains 13 residues. With V trimmed by 4 bases and J by 6 bases, 4 bases remained unmatched. CDR1 and CDR2 (germline): DFQATT, SNEGSKA (reference sequence).